The rows below give T cell receptor beta chains drawn from one sample of a study of T cell responses to AZD1222 COVID-19 vaccine. Sequencing was performed with immunoSEQ multiplex PCR; in TCRdb, only in-frame clones are kept and a portion is missing. The sample lists tens of thousands of clones; 75% to 90% were seen once. The sample in question was peripheral blood, obtained 28 days after the second AZD1222 dose. Every receptor here comes from an adult who received the AZD1222 COVID-19 vaccine. CDR3s include the opening cysteine and the closing phenylalanine or tryptophan. The D gene is left open where the match is weak. Only some rows state a clone size, as once, few, many or a class for expanded clones.

>-|-|13|TRBJ1-1|TRBV15
CATTYKGNTEAFF
TGTGCCACGACGTATAAGGGGAACACTGAAGCTTTCTTT
>-|-|16|TRBJ1-2|TRBV4-3
CASSPLPDISVYGYTF
TGCGCCAGCAGCCCATTACCAGACATCAGCGTCTATGGCTACACCTTC
>-|-|15|TRBJ2-1|TRBV25-1
CASSPTGRVGTEQFF
TGTGCCAGCAGTCCCACCGGGCGGGTTGGCACTGAGCAGTTCTTC
>-|-|15|TRBJ2-6|TRBV2
CASSEGQSGANVLTF
TGTGCCAGCAGTGAAGGGCAGTCTGGGGCCAACGTCCTGACTTTC
>-|-|14|TRBJ1-3|TRBV6-5
CASQFSSSGNTIYF
TGTGCCAGCCAATTTTCCTCCTCTGGAAACACCATATATTTT
>TRBD2|once|16|TRBJ2-1|TRBV2
CASRNPGLAGRDEQFF
TGTGCCAGCAGGAACCCCGGACTAGCGGGAAGGGATGAGCAGTTCTTC
>-|-|14|TRBJ2-1|TRBV5-8
CASSLGPTPNEQFF
TGTGCCAGCAGCTTGGGCCCTACACCCAATGAGCAGTTCTTC
>TRBD2|-|18|TRBJ2-1|TRBV13
CASSRWTSGRAIYNEQFF
TGTGCCAGCAGCCGCTGGACTAGCGGGAGGGCCATATACAATGAGCAGTTCTTC
>-|-|15|TRBJ2-3|TRBV2
CASSALAESTDTQYF
TGTGCCAGCAGTGCCTTAGCGGAGAGCACAGATACGCAGTATTTT
>-|-|14|TRBJ2-3|TRBV14
CASRGGRKADTQCF
TGTGCCAGCAGAGGAGGGAGAAAGGCAGATACGCAGTGTTTT